The 29 T cell receptor beta chains presented below share a single source sample, sequenced in a study of blood T cells in healthy people across ages. Primed by a sample-barcoded 5' primer and a J-beta primer mix, a second PCR proceeded for about 7 to 12 cycles. TCRdb redid the calling of the 5' RACE reads with MiXCR, one entry per CDR3 protein. The sample consists of 550,000 to 800,000 distinct CDR3 sequences, about a third of them appearing once. The sequenced sample consisted of blood. The source is a woman aged 80 or older in good health.

In the case of this clonotype: A much larger clone lies one base from this, so it may be a read error. The V call is TRBV5-6, the J call TRBJ2-3; a weak D match, TRBD1 (5 bases). The CDR3 length is 15 residues. CDR1 and CDR2 (germline): SGHDT, YYEEEE. The CDR3 loop is CASSLDDRSTGTQYF. CDR3 DNA sequence: TGTGCCAGCAGCTTGGATGACCGAAGCACAGGTACGCAGTATTTT.

The V gene is TRBV30, the J gene TRBJ2-3; perhaps TRBD1 as D (5 bases). Trimming took off 2 bases at V and 4 bases at J, with 16 bases between the two ends. The CDR3 contains 15 residues. The germline CDR1 and CDR2 sequences are GTSNPN and SVGIG (reference sequence). CDR3 bases: TGTGCCTGGAGTAGGGGCATCGGGCAAGCAGATACGCAGTATTTT. Translating it yields CAWSRGIGQADTQYF.

The chain has TRBV12-3 or TRBV12-4 and TRBJ2-3, with TRBD1 as a possible D gene (5 bases). The CDR3 contains 13 residues. The V end lost 10 bases, the J end lost 0 bases, and 11 bases lay between the germline ends. The DNA of the CDR3 is TGTGCCACCCAAAGGGGAAGCACAGATACGCAGTATTTT. As protein: CATQRGSTDTQYF.

Regarding this clonotype: It may be a read error: a sequence one base away is much more abundant. This chain joins TRBV2 and TRBJ2-3, with D perhaps matching TRBD2 (7 bases). Germline CDR1 is SNHLY and CDR2 is FYNNEI. The CDR3 spans 15 residues. CDR3 in DNA: TGTGCCAGCAGTTCTCTAAGGGGGGGGGCAGATACGCGGTATTTT. Its protein product is CASSSLRGGADTRYF.

The chain carries TRBV10-3 and TRBJ2-1; D unclear. The CDR3 consists of 12 residues. Trimming shortened V by 4 bases and J by 8 bases, and 9 bases separated the two germline ends. The germline gives CDR1 ENHRY, CDR2 SYGVKD. CDR3 nucleotide sequence: TGTGCCATCAGTGCCGAGGCTGATGAGCAGTTCTTC. Translation: CAISAEADEQFF.

This clonotype has a count of ten or more. The V call is TRBV20-1, the J call TRBJ2-3, with TRBD2 matching over 15 bases. The CDR3 is 15 residues long. V shed 4 bases, J shed 5 bases, and the junction held 4 bases outside the gene matches. Germline V gives CDR1 DFQATT, CDR2 SNEGSKA (reference sequence). The CDR3 DNA follows: TGCAGTGCTATCCGGACTAGCGGGGGGGGAGATACGCAGTATTTT. As protein: CSAIRTSGGGDTQYF.

A note on this clonotype: With a much larger clone just one base away, this may be a read error. The V and J genes are TRBV15 and TRBJ2-7, with D possibly being TRBD2 (5 bases). CDR3 size: 14 residues. The ends were cut back, 5 bases at V and 7 bases at J, with 18 bases in the middle. Germline values: CDR1 LNHNV, CDR2 YYDKDF (reference sequence). The CDR3 protein is CATSLTRVSNEQYF. CDR3 bases: TGTGCCACCAGCCTCACTAGGGTTTCCAATGAGCAGTACTTC.

This clonotype was counted a few times. In DNA, the CDR3 is TGTGCCATCAGCAGCACAGGGGGATCGGCTAAGCCCCAGCATTTT. Translating gives CAISSTGGSAKPQHF. This chain uses TRBV10-3 with TRBJ1-5, with TRBD1 matching over 8 bases. The CDR3 is made up of 15 amino acids. Per the germline V gene, CDR1 is ENHRY and CDR2 is SYGVKD. Trimming removed 6 bases from V and 8 bases from J; junction bases left unmatched: 12.

As to this clonotype: This clone may be a read error of a much larger clone one base away. The chain recombines TRBV9 with TRBJ1-5; a weak D match, TRBD1 (5 bases). The CDR3 totals 13 residues. Germline assignment: CDR1 SGDLS and CDR2 YYNGEE. The CDR3 loop is CACSVGANQPQHF. The CDR3 DNA reads as TGTGCCTGCAGCGTAGGGGCGAATCAGCCCCAGCATTTT.

In its sample, this clonotype was seen many times. The DNA for the CDR3 is TGTGCCAGCAGTTTGATGGGCAATGAGCAGTTCTTC. This sequence encodes CASSLMGNEQFF. The chain couples TRBV7-3 to TRBJ2-1; no firm D call. Germline V lookup: CDR1 SGHTA, CDR2 FQGTGA. This CDR3 is built from 12 residues. Trimming cost V 6 bases and J 6 bases, with 9 bases left between them.

This clonotype was observed many times. This chain connects TRBV7-9 to TRBJ1-5; D unclear. In germline, CDR1 is SEHNR, CDR2 FQNEAQ (reference sequence). Trimming pared 3 bases from V and 4 bases from J, leaving 4 bases between. The CDR3 length is 12 residues. The CDR3, as DNA: TGTGCCAGCAGCTTTCGGAATCAGCCCCAGCATTTT. Its translation: CASSFRNQPQHF.

The V gene is TRBV28, the J gene TRBJ2-5, with 8 positions matching TRBD1. Germline lookup yields CDR1 MDHEN and CDR2 SYDVKM. V trimming: 2 bases; J trimming: 3 bases; junction bases outside the gene matches: 8. This CDR3 contains 16 residues. The DNA for the CDR3 is TGTGCCAGCAGTTTACTAAGACAGGGGCGAGAAGAGACCCAGTACTTC. Its protein product is CASSLLRQGREETQYF.

About this clonotype: The junction and the germline gene differ at one end; a read error may be behind it. V is TRBV20-1 and J is TRBJ2-1; D not resolved. The germline CDR1 and CDR2 sequences are DFQATT and SNEGSKA (reference sequence). CDR3 length equals 13 residues. Here the CDR3 reads CSAPKFSYNEHFF. The CDR3 nucleotides read TGCAGTGCCCCCAAATTCTCCTACAATGAGCACTTCTTC.

This clonotype was detected many times. The chain is built from TRBV5-1 and TRBJ1-4; 8 nucleotides agree with TRBD1. CDR1 and CDR2 from the germline V gene are SGHRS and YFSETQ. V was clipped by 0 bases and J by 10 bases; unmatched bases: 8. The CDR3 has 15 residues. The CDR3 DNA reads as TGCGCCAGCAGCTTGGATACAGGGGGGGATGGAAAACTGTTTTTT. Residues: CASSLDTGGDGKLFF.

The rearrangement links TRBV5-1 to TRBJ2-3; no firm D call. The V and J ends lost 0 bases and 4 bases respectively, with 6 bases between them. The CDR3 loop spans 13 amino acids. Germline values: CDR1 SGHRS, CDR2 YFSETQ. CDR3 loop: CASSLEMSDTQYF. The CDR3 DNA reads TGCGCCAGCAGCTTGGAGATGTCAGATACGCAGTATTTT. The whole variable domain, filled in from reference TRBV5-1 and TRBJ2-3, reads KAGVTQTPRYLIKTRGQQVTLSCSPISGHRSVSWYQQTPGQGLQFLFEYFSETQRNKGNFPGRFSGRQFSNSRSEMNVSTLELGDSALYLCASSLEMSDTQYFGPGTRLTVL.

The gene calls are TRBV27 and TRBJ1-4; TRBD1 matches 11 bases. Germline values: CDR1 MNHEY, CDR2 SMNVEV (reference sequence). The V segment lost 6 bases and the J segment 0 bases; nucleotides outside the gene matches: 3. The CDR3 runs 16 residues. The CDR3 coding sequence is TGTGCCAGCAGGGACAGGGGGCCCGCAACTAATGAAAAACTGTTTTTT. Protein sequence: CASRDRGPATNEKLFF.

This chain uses TRBV7-9 with TRBJ1-1; D is ambiguous. Deletions cut 2 bases from V and 0 bases from J, with 7 bases between. The germline CDR1 and CDR2 sequences are SEHNR and FQNEAQ (reference sequence). The CDR3 covers 14 residues. The CDR3 region is CASSLNTMNTEAFF. In nucleotides, the CDR3 is TGTGCCAGCAGCTTAAACACCATGAACACTGAAGCTTTCTTT.

The gene calls are TRBV29-1 and TRBJ2-5, with 7 bases lining up with TRBD2. V dropped 2 bases and J dropped 1; count of bases not matched to a gene: 7. The CDR3 extends over 15 amino acids. Germline values: CDR1 SQVTM, CDR2 ANQGSEA. The CDR3 DNA follows: TGCAGCGTTGAAAAGAGCGGGGAGTTCCAAGAGACCCAGTACTTC. Amino acids: CSVEKSGEFQETQYF.

A word on this clonotype: A much larger clone lies one base from this, so it may be a read error. The gene calls are TRBV4-1 and TRBJ2-3, with unresolved D. Germline V gene data show CDR1 as MGHRA and CDR2 as YSYEKL. The CDR3 has 16 amino acids. V was trimmed by 1 base and J by 2 bases, leaving 13 bases between them. This CDR3 reads CASSQGRALFTDTQYF. DNA for the CDR3: TGCGCCAGCAGCCAAGGTCGAGCCCTGTTCACAGATACGCAGTATTTT.

This clonotype turned up a few times. V and J are TRBV12-3 or TRBV12-4 and TRBJ1-4; the match to TRBD1 covers 8 bases. V shed 10 bases and J 5 bases; nucleotides not matched to a gene: 15. The CDR3 spans 16 residues. This CDR3 is CAITPLRQGLNEKLFF. CDR3 in DNA: TGTGCCATCACTCCCCTGAGACAGGGGTTAAATGAAAAACTGTTTTTT.

This chain links TRBV30 with TRBJ1-1, with TRBD1 as a possible D gene (5 bases). Germline V gives CDR1 GTSNPN, CDR2 SVGIG (reference sequence). CDR3 length equals 13 residues. The CDR3 coding sequence is TGTGCTGATAGGCAGGGTGGTGGTACTGAAGCTTTCTTT. This gives the protein CADRQGGGTEAFF. Looking up the rest from reference TRBV30 and TRBJ1-1 gives the full variable domain: SQTIHQWPATLVQPVGSPLSLECTVEGTSNPNLYWYRQAAGRGLQLLFYSVGIGQISSEVPQNLSASRPQDRQFILSSKKLLLSDSGFYLCADRQGGGTEAFFGQGTRLTVV.

Only a few counts were recorded for this clonotype. The chain recombines TRBV3-1 with TRBJ2-5, with TRBD2 matching over 14 bases. This CDR3 comprises 14 residues. Germline values: CDR1 LGHDT, CDR2 YNNKEL (reference sequence). After removal of 8 bases from V and 11 bases from J, the junction contained 10 bases not matched to a gene. As DNA, the CDR3 is TGTGCCAGCCGACTAGCGGGGGGGAAGGATGAGCAGTACTTC. Amino acids: CASRLAGGKDEQYF.

A note on this clonotype: At one end, the junction sequence differs from germline, possibly due to a read error. The CDR3 region has the DNA TGCGCCAGCAGCCATTACTACGGCTACACCTTC. Amino acids: CASSHYYGYTF. V and J are TRBV4-1 and TRBJ1-2; no reliable D call. CDR1 is MGHRA and CDR2 is YSYEKL in the germline V gene. The CDR3 extends over 11 amino acids.

This clonotype came up a few times. The gene calls are TRBV6-5 and TRBJ1-1, with 8 bases matching TRBD1. CDR3 length: 15 amino acids. Germline CDR1 is MNHEY and CDR2 is SVGAGI. V trimming: 8 bases; J trimming: 0 bases; junction bases outside the gene matches: 8. The CDR3 nucleotides read TGTGCCAGCGTGAGACAGGGGTTCATGAACACTGAAGCTTTCTTT. It codes for CASVRQGFMNTEAFF.

In nucleotides, the CDR3 is TGCGCCAGCAGCTTAGGTTCTAGCGGGGTGTACAATGAGCAGTTCTTC. Translating gives CASSLGSSGVYNEQFF. The chain links TRBV5-1 to TRBJ2-1; 9 bases agree with TRBD2. Trimming took 2 bases from V and 4 from J; bases not matched to a gene: 7. The CDR3 spans 16 residues. Germline values: CDR1 SGHRS, CDR2 YFSETQ.

This chain connects TRBV6-5 to TRBJ2-7, with D possibly TRBD2 on 5 matching bases. The V gene's germline CDR1 is MNHEY and CDR2 SVGAGI. The length of the CDR3 is 16 residues. V was trimmed by 0 bases and J by 0 bases, leaving 12 bases between them. Written as DNA, the CDR3 is TGTGCCAGCAGTTACTCGGTCGGCGGAGGCTCCTACGAGCAGTACTTC. The encoded protein is CASSYSVGGGSYEQYF.

This clonotype was observed a single time. One base away lies a much larger clone, so this may be a sequencing read error. The genes are TRBV7-9 and TRBJ2-1; no definite D call. V was cut by 2 bases and J by 10 bases, with 15 bases left in between. Germline-derived CDR1 and CDR2 are SEHNR and FQNEAQ (reference sequence). This CDR3 contains 14 residues. CDR3 sequence (DNA): TGTGCCAGCAGCTTAACCGGGCCGATCTACGAGCAGTTCTTC. Protein product: CASSLTGPIYEQFF.

As concerns this clonotype: A read error may explain this, as a much larger clone is one base away. The chain is built from TRBV7-2 and TRBJ1-2; D unclear. The CDR3 is 12 amino acids. Germline values: CDR1 SGHTA, CDR2 FQGNSA. In DNA, the CDR3 is TGTGCCGGCAGCCAACCAAGTTATGGCTACACCTTC. Protein sequence: CAGSQPSYGYTF. The whole variable domain, remainder taken from reference TRBV7-2 and TRBJ1-2, is GAGVSQSPSNKVTEKGKDVELRCDPISGHTALYWYRQSLGQGLEFLIYFQGNSAPDKSGLPSDRFSAERTGGSVSTLTIQRTQQEDSAVYLCAGSQPSYGYTFGSGTRLTVV.

The J gene is TRBJ2-7, the V gene TRBV12-3 or TRBV12-4; TRBD1 matches 7 bases. V was clipped by 6 bases and J by 4 bases; unmatched bases: 9. This CDR3 spans 14 amino acids. The CDR3 DNA reads TGTGCCAGCAGCTTTACAGGGGAACCATACGAGCAGTACTTC. It encodes CASSFTGEPYEQYF.